This TCR beta chain was identified in a study of blood T cell repertoires in COVID-19 (dated by TCRdb to 2020 to 2021). The study in broad terms: Collaborator samples came from the United States, Italy and Spain and covered acute and convalescent phases of COVID-19. The prospective study material was composed of cDNA or gDNA derived from T cells, B-cell-depleted T cells, or PBMCs. Deeply sampled blood TCRbeta repertoires from subjects exposed to, actively infected with, or recovered from COVID-19 were included in the dataset. A freely available public database, intended as a resource for researchers studying the immune response to SARS-CoV-2, is where the repertoires were released. Samples were obtained from the ongoing ImmuneRACE study (first 160 participants) and from some 1,300 subjects provided by 6 global collaborators. The sample metadata nearly always contained a de-identified subject ID, COVID-19 status, age in years and sex. HLA class I and class II types, where available, came from metadata supplied by the sample provider rather than from assay-based typing. What the work shows at the level of the full study, not this receptor alone: The quantity of clinical and demographic metadata differed by source and by participant and was supplied without curation.

Another Seattle source contributed samples from volunteer blood donors who had recovered from COVID-19. Each collaborating institution followed its own protocols to collect whole blood in K2EDTA tubes. For TCRbeta analysis, collaborators shipped samples as frozen whole blood, isolated PBMCs, or DNA extracted from either of those sample types. TCRbeta CDR3 regions were amplified from genomic DNA using the immunoSEQ Assay, a bias-controlled multiplex PCR. Per the source publication's procedure: The number of nucleated cells in each sample was estimated from the amplification of reference gene primers within the assay. To quantify the absolute abundance of each unique TCRbeta CDR3 rearrangement, sequence reads were collapsed and filtered. For each sample, productive Simpson clonality was calculated as the square root of Simpson's diversity index over productive rearrangements. TCRdb carries this immuneACCESS record with in-frame sequences only. Its versions omit some clonotypes, under half of them owing to an unresolved V gene in the studies checked, with the rest unexplained. V and J calls and clone size are as listed in that table; D and trimming were resolved from the DNA. For this sample there are some 250,000 clones; around 86% appear just once. Around 2.2% of the sample rests with the top ten.

There are 13 amino acids in the CDR3, from cysteine to phenylalanine inclusive. Of all the DNA, just the CDR3 is kept, 39 bases in frame from base 1. Reading the germline V gene gives CDR1 SQVTM and CDR2 ANQGSEA. Trimming removed 7 bases from V and 0 bases from J, leaving 10 bases between the germline ends. For this clone: Its antigen specificity is not known. No much larger clone is present one base from it, and per-base qualities are unavailable.

The rearranged segments are TRBV29-1 and TRBJ1-3; no D gene is confidently identified. The clonotype originates from a young man who had recovered from COVID-19. Material: peripheral blood. The nucleotide sequence reads as follows: TGCAGCGCCGAACTCCACTCTGGAAACACCATATATTTT. It translates as CSAELHSGNTIYF.